This TCR beta chain was profiled in a study of cytomegalovirus exposure and HLA in healthy donors. Study outcomes and limitations: A further, later analysis showed that HLA-associated TCR beta chains (compared with equally common others) were more clonally expanded.

The PCR had 60 Vbeta and 13 Jbeta primers. Here immunoSEQ multiplex PCR was the method, and the copy in TCRdb shows in-frame clones only, minus some. Among 95,000 to 150,000 clones listed, 66% were seen once. About this clone: No antigen is known for it.

The TCR was taken from a man younger than 35 in good health and CMV-seronegative. Sequencing used PBMCs.

The CDR3 here is CSVDELQGNSYEQYF. Written as DNA, the CDR3 is TGCAGCGTTGACGAACTACAGGGAAACTCCTACGAGCAGTACTTC. This chain connects TRBV29-1 to TRBJ2-7; D is perhaps TRBD1 (6 bases). V lost 3 bases to trimming and J lost 0 bases, with 15 bases between them. CDR3 length: 15 amino acids. Germline V lookup: CDR1 SQVTM, CDR2 ANQGSEA.